The text below deals with one T cell receptor beta chain. Its target is not known. Both TCR beta VDJ combination and CDR3 sequence profiling were carried out. Genomic DNA was the template for this profiling. TCRdb fed the reads into MiXCR, producing one record per CDR3 protein. Altogether 50,000 to 70,000 distinct CDR3 sequences are present, roughly 58% being singletons, with the ten largest covering under 3%. The sample originates from a study of CD8+CD57+ T cells in acquired aplastic anemia. Study-level findings and limits: Patients shared twenty-nine CD8+ CDR3 sequences with controls. No significant patient-versus-control difference appeared in CD8+ Simpson's diversity.

Trimming took off 4 bases at V and 8 bases at J, with 2 bases between the two ends. The V gene's germline CDR1 is SGHDN and CDR2 FVKESK. The CDR3 spans 9 residues. Sequencing was carried out using sorted CD4+, CD8+, or CD8+CD57+ T cells (not recorded which) from PBMCs. This receptor was taken from a human donor in good health, serving as a control. V and J are TRBV14 and TRBJ1-2; no definite D call. The CDR3 region is CASSRGYTF. Here the CDR3 DNA reads TGTGCCAGCAGCCGGGGCTACACCTTC.